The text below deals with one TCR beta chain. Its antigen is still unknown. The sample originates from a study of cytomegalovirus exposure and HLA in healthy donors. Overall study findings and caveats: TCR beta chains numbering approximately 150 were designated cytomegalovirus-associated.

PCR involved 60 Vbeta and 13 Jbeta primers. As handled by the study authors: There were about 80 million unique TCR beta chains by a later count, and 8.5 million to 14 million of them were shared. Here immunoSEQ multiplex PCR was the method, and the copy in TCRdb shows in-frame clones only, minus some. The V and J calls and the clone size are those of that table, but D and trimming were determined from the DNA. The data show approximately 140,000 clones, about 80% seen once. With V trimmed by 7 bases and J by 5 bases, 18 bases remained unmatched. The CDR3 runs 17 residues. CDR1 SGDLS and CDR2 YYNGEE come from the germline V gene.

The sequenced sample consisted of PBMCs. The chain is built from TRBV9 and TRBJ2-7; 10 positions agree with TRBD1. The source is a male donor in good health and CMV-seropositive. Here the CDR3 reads CASSRTGGAPGFDEQYF. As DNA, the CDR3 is TGTGCCAGCTCAAGGACAGGGGGTGCCCCCGGCTTCGACGAGCAGTACTTC. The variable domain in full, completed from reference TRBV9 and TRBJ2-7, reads DSGVTQTPKHLITATGQRVTLRCSPRSGDLSVYWYQQSLDQGLQFLIQYYNGEERAKGNILERFSAQQFPDLHSELNLSSLELGDSALYFCASSRTGGAPGFDEQYFGPGTRLTVT.